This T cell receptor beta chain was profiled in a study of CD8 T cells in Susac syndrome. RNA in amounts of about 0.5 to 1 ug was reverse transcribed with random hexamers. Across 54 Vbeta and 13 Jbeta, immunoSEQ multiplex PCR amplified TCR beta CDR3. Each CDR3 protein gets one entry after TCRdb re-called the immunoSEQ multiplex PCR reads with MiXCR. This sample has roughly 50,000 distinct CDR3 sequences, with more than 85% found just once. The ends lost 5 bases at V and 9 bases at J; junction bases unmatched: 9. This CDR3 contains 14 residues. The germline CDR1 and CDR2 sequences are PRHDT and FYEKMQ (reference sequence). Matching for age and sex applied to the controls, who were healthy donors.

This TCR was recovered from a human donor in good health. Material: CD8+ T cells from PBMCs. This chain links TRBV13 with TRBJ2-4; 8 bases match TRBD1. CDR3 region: CASSPRQGRSIQYF. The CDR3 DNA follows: TGTGCCAGCAGCCCGAGACAGGGGAGGAGCATTCAGTACTTC.